This TCR beta chain was sequenced in a study of CD8 T cells in Susac syndrome (dated by TCRdb to between 2018 and 2021). General notes on the study: Among the Susac syndrome patients who were sequenced, clinically active disease was present in about 6 and clinical remission was observed in fewer than 10. At the time of blood withdrawal, Susac syndrome patients were either therapy-naive, taking corticosteroids (with some also receiving IVIg), or on IVIg alone. Repertoire sequencing was used to test whether CD8+ T cell activation and differentiation in Susac syndrome was antigen driven. Broad study findings and their caveats: The TCR sequencing and HLA analysis was acknowledged to have included a relatively small number of individuals. In patients with Susac syndrome, the CD4+ T cell repertoire showed no detectable clonal expansion.

High-throughput TCR beta sequencing profiled peripheral blood CD8+ and CD4+ T cells from healthy donors, Susac syndrome patients and multiple sclerosis patients. The Susac syndrome patients fulfilled recently defined diagnostic criteria for either definite or probable disease. Bulk CD8+ and CD4+ T cells were purified by magnetic negative isolation, while CD8+ TEMRA cells were enriched using FACS. Blood was drawn into EDTA tubes, processed within 24 hours, and PBMCs were isolated by density gradient centrifugation. PBMCs destined for TCR sequencing were cryopreserved in liquid nitrogen and later thawed in a 37 °C water bath. A purity of at least 90% was achieved for sorted or isolated CD4+, CD8+ and CD8+ TEMRA cells. This clonotype was picked up one time. What this receptor recognizes is not known. It has no much larger one-base neighbor in the sample; base qualities were not kept. One read yields weak evidence.

The CDR3 numbers 13 residues from cysteine through phenylalanine. This entry keeps only the CDR3 DNA: 39 bases, framed from base 1. Sequences SQVTM (CDR1) and ANQGSEA (CDR2) are obtained from the germline V gene. Unmatched junction bases come to 4, with V trimmed by 3 bases and J by 10 bases. RNA was extracted with the RNeasy kit and roughly 0.5 to 1 ug was reverse transcribed using random hexamers. TCR beta CDR3 regions were amplified with the immunoSEQ multiplex PCR assay covering 54 Vbeta and 13 Jbeta segments. PCR amplification bias was corrected by using a synthetic template baseline for primer optimization and computational correction. In the paper's pipeline: Reads were annotated to V, D and J genes according to IMGT and were analyzed with immunoSEQ Analyzer, with only productive sequences retained. Clonality was calculated as one minus the Shannon entropy normalized by log2 of the number of productive unique sequences. Public and private clones were assessed among the 100 most prevalent clones of each patient and control. Clones were defined as Susac-specific if absent from the healthy and MS cohorts, from 1052 published viral clones and from other ImmuneACCESS disease sequences. TCRdb ran its own pipeline on the public reads, namely fastp trimming at Q25 and MiXCR clone calling, and kept in-frame beta chains. Here each entry gathers all rows of one CDR3 protein and keeps the most common genes and DNA. TCRdb's processing, not the authors' own work, is the source of the V and J calls. The sample records some 150,000 distinct CDR3 sequences, 95% of which are singletons. The ten largest clones capture about 0.15% of the sample.

This TCR was sampled from a human donor with Susac syndrome. Material: CD4+ T cells from PBMCs. This chain joins TRBV29-1 to TRBJ2-1, and 12 bases in between align with TRBD2. This receptor carries the CDR3 CSVDGLAGGEQFF. The nucleotides are TGCAGCGTTGACGGTCTAGCGGGAGGGGAGCAGTTCTTC.